This T cell receptor beta chain derives from a study of shared clonotypes between healthy human individuals. Study as a whole: A couple of female and a few male donors aged 18 to 49 were enrolled. Broader study findings: Among non-shared clonotypes, generation probabilities were lower than among those shared by all four donors.

Naive CD8 cells were CD45RO-negative, positively selected for CCR7, excluding terminally differentiated effector memory CD45RA+ cells. All donors were Caucasian adults living in Nashville, Tennessee. Original processing methods: Without quality scores, immunoSEQ junctional reads could not be filtered like full-length reads. Generated by immunoSEQ multiplex PCR, the TCRdb table keeps only in-frame clones and is missing some. V and J calls and clone size are those listed in that table; D and trimming were worked out from the DNA. The data show 1.5 million to 2.5 million clones, 85% to 95% seen once. Unmatched junction bases numbered 3, after V lost 1 base and J lost 3 bases. The CDR3 loop spans 15 amino acids. The germline CDR1 and CDR2 sequences are SGDLS and YYNGEE. Points on this clone: Its antigen remains unknown.

Sequencing was done on a sample of naive CD8+ T cells sorted from blood. This rearrangement joins TRBV9 to TRBJ2-5, with 10 bases fitting TRBD2. This sequence was found in a man between 18 and 29 years old in good health. Here the CDR3 reads CASSVSGRAEETQYF. The CDR3 DNA reads TGTGCCAGCAGCGTAAGCGGGAGGGCCGAAGAGACCCAGTACTTC.